This T cell receptor (beta chain) originates from a study of human T cells and chemical hapten exposure. For the study at large: The patients were mostly female; they had alopecia areata, totalis or universalis.

The time point: patch test 1, 2 weeks after DPC sensitization. The treatment denotes: therapeutic diphenylcyclopropenone sensitization with weekly scalp DPC. Total RNA came from unfractionated whole blood. This clonotype occurred many times. The CDR3 has 14 residues. The V and J ends lost 6 bases and 0 bases respectively, with 6 bases between them. The germline CDR1 and CDR2 sequences are KGHSH and LQKENI. TCRdb reprocessed the RACE reads via MiXCR and lists one record per CDR3 protein. The repertoire has about 100,000 distinct CDR3 sequences, approximately 9.9% of them found once; the top ten carry around 3.5%.

The rearrangement uses TRBV18 and TRBJ2-6; D ambiguous. The receptor was derived from a woman aged 40 to 50 with alopecia areata. Some clones in this sample may be carry-over from other donors' samples. Sequenced material: whole blood, taken in connection with sensitization to the hapten diphenylcyclopropenone (DPC). CDR3 amino acids: CASSGLSGANVLTF. The CDR3 DNA is TGTGCCAGCTCGGGCCTCTCTGGGGCCAACGTCCTGACTTTC.